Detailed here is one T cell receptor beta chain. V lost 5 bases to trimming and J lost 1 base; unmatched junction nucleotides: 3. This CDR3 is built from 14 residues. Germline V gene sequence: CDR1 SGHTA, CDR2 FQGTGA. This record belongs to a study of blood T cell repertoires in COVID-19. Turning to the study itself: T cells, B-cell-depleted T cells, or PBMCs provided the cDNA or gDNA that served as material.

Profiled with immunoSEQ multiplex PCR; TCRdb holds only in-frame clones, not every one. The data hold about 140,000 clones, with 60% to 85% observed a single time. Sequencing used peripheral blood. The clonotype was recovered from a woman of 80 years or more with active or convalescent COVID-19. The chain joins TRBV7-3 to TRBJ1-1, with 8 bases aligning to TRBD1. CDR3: CASSIGTGNTEAFF. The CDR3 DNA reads TGTGCCAGCAGCATTGGGACAGGGAACACTGAAGCTTTCTTT.